The rows below give T cell receptor beta chains drawn from one sample of a study of brain metastases from non-small cell lung cancer. Sequenced by immunoSEQ multiplex PCR; TCRdb stores in-frame clones only, minus some. The table records 4,000 to 5,000 clones, 65% to 80% of them present only once. The sequenced sample consisted of primary lung tumor tissue. The receptor source for this set is a donor at least 40 years old with non-small cell lung cancer. Both conserved end residues are part of each CDR3. D genes are given only for firm matches. Clone size is given for some rows only: seen once, a few or many times, or a class if the clone is expanded.

v_gene: TRBV7-2
j_gene: TRBJ2-7
abundance: .
d_gene: TRBD1
CDR3aa: CASSFRWDSYEQYF
CDR3nt: TGTGCCAGCAGCTTCCGTTGGGACAGCTATGAGCAGTACTTC

v_gene: TRBV7-6
j_gene: TRBJ2-1
abundance: .
d_gene: .
CDR3aa: CASSLMTRQGNEQFF
CDR3nt: TGTGCCAGCAGCTTAATGACCCGACAAGGGAATGAGCAGTTCTTC

v_gene: TRBV7-2
j_gene: TRBJ1-1
abundance: .
d_gene: .
CDR3aa: CASSLGVGGGTEAFF
CDR3nt: TGTGCCAGCAGCTTAGGGGTTGGGGGTGGAACTGAAGCTTTCTTT

v_gene: TRBV5-1
j_gene: TRBJ2-3
abundance: .
d_gene: TRBD2
CDR3aa: CASTVVSGGAPDTQYF
CDR3nt: TGCGCCAGCACCGTCGTTAGCGGGGGGGCCCCCGATACGCAGTATTTT

v_gene: TRBV5-1
j_gene: TRBJ1-6
abundance: .
d_gene: .
CDR3aa: CASSLAGRNSYNSPLHF
CDR3nt: TGCGCCAGCAGCTTGGCGGGACGGAACTCCTATAATTCACCCCTCCACTTT

v_gene: TRBV7-8
j_gene: TRBJ1-1
abundance: once
d_gene: TRBD1
CDR3aa: CASSLEGTVNVAFF
CDR3nt: TGTGCCAGCAGCTTAGAAGGGACAGTGAATGTGGCTTTCTTT

v_gene: TRBV20-1
j_gene: TRBJ2-7
abundance: few
d_gene: TRBD1
CDR3aa: CSASSQGYEQYF
CDR3nt: TGCAGTGCTAGTTCACAGGGGTACGAGCAGTACTTC

v_gene: TRBV3-1/TRBV3-2
j_gene: TRBJ2-5
abundance: .
d_gene: TRBD2
CDR3aa: CASSQETIAGGLGETQYF
CDR3nt: TGTGCCAGCAGCCAAGAGACGATAGCGGGGGGGCTGGGAGAGACCCAGTACTTC

v_gene: TRBV18
j_gene: TRBJ2-6
abundance: .
d_gene: TRBD2
CDR3aa: CASSPDMGGSNVLTF
CDR3nt: TGTGCCAGCTCACCCGATATGGGGGGGTCCAACGTCCTGACTTTC

v_gene: TRBV2
j_gene: TRBJ1-2
abundance: few
d_gene: TRBD1
CDR3aa: CASSTGTGVDLSYGYTF
CDR3nt: TGTGCCAGCAGTACCGGGACAGGGGTAGACTTGAGCTATGGCTACACCTTC

v_gene: TRBV6-2/TRBV6-3
j_gene: TRBJ1-4
abundance: .
d_gene: .
CDR3aa: CASSYHPRRANEKLFF
CDR3nt: TGTGCCAGCAGTTACCACCCCCGCCGGGCTAATGAAAAACTGTTTTTT

v_gene: TRBV18
j_gene: TRBJ1-5
abundance: .
d_gene: .
CDR3aa: CASSPTAVRGNQPQHF
CDR3nt: TGTGCCAGCTCACCAACGGCAGTACGAGGAAATCAGCCCCAGCATTTT

v_gene: TRBV6-5
j_gene: TRBJ1-2
abundance: few
d_gene: TRBD1
CDR3aa: CASSPGTGDYGYTF
CDR3nt: TGTGCCAGCAGCCCCGGGACAGGGGACTATGGCTACACCTTC

v_gene: TRBV4-3
j_gene: TRBJ2-1
abundance: few
d_gene: TRBD1
CDR3aa: CASSQETGGSYNEQFF
CDR3nt: TGCGCCAGCAGCCAGGAAACAGGGGGCTCCTACAATGAGCAGTTCTTC

v_gene: TRBV5-5
j_gene: TRBJ1-2
abundance: .
d_gene: .
CDR3aa: CASNPDSPAYGYTF
CDR3nt: TGTGCCAGCAACCCGGACAGCCCTGCCTATGGCTACACCTTC

v_gene: TRBV7-9
j_gene: TRBJ1-1
abundance: .
d_gene: .
CDR3aa: CASSDPTRGNTEAFF
CDR3nt: TGTGCCAGCAGCGACCCGACTCGGGGGAACACTGAAGCTTTCTTT

v_gene: TRBV3-1/TRBV3-2
j_gene: TRBJ1-2
abundance: .
d_gene: .
CDR3aa: CASSQGGLQYGYTF
CDR3nt: TGTGCCAGCAGCCAAGGAGGACTCCAGTATGGCTACACCTTC

v_gene: TRBV3-1/TRBV3-2
j_gene: TRBJ1-4
abundance: .
d_gene: TRBD1
CDR3aa: CASSQTGYNEKLFF
CDR3nt: TGTGCCAGCAGCCAGACAGGGTACAACGAAAAACTGTTTTTT

v_gene: TRBV10-3
j_gene: TRBJ2-3
abundance: few
d_gene: TRBD1
CDR3aa: CAVAGTASTDTQYF
CDR3nt: TGTGCCGTCGCCGGGACAGCTAGCACAGATACGCAGTATTTT

v_gene: TRBV18
j_gene: TRBJ2-7
abundance: .
d_gene: .
CDR3aa: CATSRGAQTYEQYF
CDR3nt: TGTGCCACCTCAAGAGGGGCGCAGACCTACGAGCAGTACTTC

v_gene: TRBV3-1/TRBV3-2
j_gene: TRBJ1-2
abundance: .
d_gene: .
CDR3aa: CASSLLQGGYTF
CDR3nt: TGTGCCAGCAGCCTGCTTCAAGGTGGCTACACCTTC

v_gene: TRBV24-1
j_gene: TRBJ1-2
abundance: .
d_gene: TRBD1
CDR3aa: CATSTATGEYGYTF
CDR3nt: TGTGCCACCAGTACAGCCACAGGGGAATATGGCTACACCTTC

v_gene: TRBV2
j_gene: TRBJ1-6
abundance: .
d_gene: .
CDR3aa: CASGVSSYNSPLHF
CDR3nt: TGTGCCAGCGGAGTTAGCTCCTATAATTCACCCCTCCACTTT

v_gene: TRBV9
j_gene: TRBJ1-2
abundance: .
d_gene: TRBD1
CDR3aa: CASSGTGAWNYGYTF
CDR3nt: TGTGCCAGCAGCGGAACAGGGGCCTGGAACTATGGCTACACCTTC

v_gene: TRBV4-2
j_gene: TRBJ2-4
abundance: .
d_gene: TRBD1
CDR3aa: CASSHYRGTKNIQYF
CDR3nt: TGTGCCAGCAGCCACTACAGGGGAACCAAAAACATTCAGTACTTC

v_gene: TRBV18
j_gene: TRBJ1-1
abundance: .
d_gene: .
CDR3aa: CASSPNREGEAFF
CDR3nt: TGTGCCAGCTCACCAAACAGGGAAGGCGAAGCTTTCTTT

v_gene: TRBV7-9
j_gene: TRBJ1-1
abundance: once
d_gene: .
CDR3aa: CASSLSVDTEAFF
CDR3nt: TGTGCCAGCAGCTTATCGGTGGACACTGAAGCTTTCTTT

v_gene: TRBV2
j_gene: TRBJ1-5
abundance: .
d_gene: .
CDR3aa: CASSRVSSNQPQHF
CDR3nt: TGTGCCAGCAGTCGGGTGTCTAGCAATCAGCCCCAGCATTTT

v_gene: TRBV27
j_gene: TRBJ2-3
abundance: .
d_gene: TRBD2
CDR3aa: CASSQLARHSDTQYF
CDR3nt: TGTGCCAGCTCTCAACTAGCGCGGCACTCAGATACGCAGTATTTT

v_gene: TRBV3-1/TRBV3-2
j_gene: TRBJ2-3
abundance: .
d_gene: .
CDR3aa: CASSPPGPSTDTQYF
CDR3nt: TGTGCCAGCAGCCCTCCGGGACCCAGCACAGATACGCAGTATTTT

v_gene: TRBV6-2/TRBV6-3
j_gene: TRBJ1-2
abundance: .
d_gene: .
CDR3aa: CASSTPDRPNYGYTF
CDR3nt: TGTGCCAGCAGTACCCCGGACAGACCCAACTATGGCTACACCTTC

v_gene: TRBV18
j_gene: TRBJ2-7
abundance: .
d_gene: TRBD2
CDR3aa: CASSLGGDMSYEQYF
CDR3nt: TGTGCCAGCTCACTCGGGGGGGACATGTCCTACGAGCAGTACTTC

v_gene: TRBV5-8
j_gene: TRBJ1-1
abundance: once
d_gene: TRBD1
CDR3aa: CASSFLQGYTEAFF
CDR3nt: TGTGCCAGCAGCTTTTTACAGGGGTACACTGAAGCTTTTTTT

v_gene: TRBV6-5
j_gene: TRBJ1-1
abundance: .
d_gene: .
CDR3aa: CASSYSIKGLGAFF
CDR3nt: TGTGCCAGCAGTTACTCGATTAAGGGATTGGGGGCTTTCTTT

v_gene: TRBV19
j_gene: TRBJ2-5
abundance: once
d_gene: .
CDR3aa: CANSLGEVQTQYF
CDR3nt: TGTGCCAATAGCCTGGGGGAGGTACAGACCCAGTACTTC

v_gene: TRBV19
j_gene: TRBJ1-4
abundance: .
d_gene: .
CDR3aa: CASSIWPEATNEKLFF
CDR3nt: TGTGCCAGTAGTATATGGCCAGAGGCAACTAATGAAAAACTGTTTTTT

v_gene: TRBV6-5
j_gene: TRBJ1-1
abundance: .
d_gene: .
CDR3aa: CASRWTAWGEAFF
CDR3nt: TGTGCCAGCAGATGGACTGCCTGGGGTGAAGCTTTCTTT

v_gene: TRBV4-3
j_gene: TRBJ2-1
abundance: .
d_gene: .
CDR3aa: CASSPGRLYNEQFF
CDR3nt: TGCGCCAGCAGCCCGGGACGGCTCTACAATGAGCAGTTCTTC

v_gene: TRBV6-4
j_gene: TRBJ2-2
abundance: few
d_gene: TRBD1
CDR3aa: CASSETGETGELFF
CDR3nt: TGTGCCAGCAGTGAAACAGGGGAAACCGGGGAGCTGTTTTTT

v_gene: TRBV11-3
j_gene: TRBJ2-3
abundance: .
d_gene: TRBD1
CDR3aa: CASSSDRGGGTQYF
CDR3nt: TGTGCCAGCAGCTCGGACAGGGGAGGAGGTACGCAGTATTTT